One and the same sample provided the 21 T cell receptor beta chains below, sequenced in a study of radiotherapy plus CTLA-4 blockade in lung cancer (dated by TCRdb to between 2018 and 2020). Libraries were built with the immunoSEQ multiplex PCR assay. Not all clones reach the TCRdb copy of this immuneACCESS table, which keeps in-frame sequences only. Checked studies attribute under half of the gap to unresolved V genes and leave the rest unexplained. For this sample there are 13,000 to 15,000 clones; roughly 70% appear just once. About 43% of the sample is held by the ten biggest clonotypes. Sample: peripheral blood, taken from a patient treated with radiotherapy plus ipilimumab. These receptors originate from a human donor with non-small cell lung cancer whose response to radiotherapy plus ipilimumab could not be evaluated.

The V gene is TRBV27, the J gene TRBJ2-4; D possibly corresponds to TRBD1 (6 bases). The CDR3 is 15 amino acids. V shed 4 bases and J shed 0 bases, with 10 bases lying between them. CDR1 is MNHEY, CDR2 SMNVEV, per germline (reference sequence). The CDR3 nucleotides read TGTGCCAGCAGTTCAGGGGTACTAGCCAAAAACATTCAGTACTTC. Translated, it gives CASSSGVLAKNIQYF.

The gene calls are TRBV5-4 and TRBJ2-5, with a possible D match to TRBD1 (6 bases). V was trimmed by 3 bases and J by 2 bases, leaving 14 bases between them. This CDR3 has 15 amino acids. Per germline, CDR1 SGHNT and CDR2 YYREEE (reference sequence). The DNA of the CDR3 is TGTGCCAGCAGCTCCAGGACAGATCGGCAAGAGACCCAGTACTTC. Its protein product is CASSSRTDRQETQYF.

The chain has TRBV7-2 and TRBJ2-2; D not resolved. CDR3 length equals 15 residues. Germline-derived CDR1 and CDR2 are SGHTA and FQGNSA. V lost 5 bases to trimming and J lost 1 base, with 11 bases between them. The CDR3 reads CASSLTGGNTGELFF. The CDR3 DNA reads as TGTGCCAGCAGCCTAACGGGTGGGAACACCGGGGAGCTGTTTTTT.

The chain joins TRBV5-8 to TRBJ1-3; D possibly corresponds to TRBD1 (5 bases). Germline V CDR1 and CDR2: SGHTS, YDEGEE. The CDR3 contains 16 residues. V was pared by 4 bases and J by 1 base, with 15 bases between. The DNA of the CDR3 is TGTGCCAGCAGCATAATGGCGGCAGGGTCTGGAAACACCATATATTTT. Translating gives CASSIMAAGSGNTIYF.

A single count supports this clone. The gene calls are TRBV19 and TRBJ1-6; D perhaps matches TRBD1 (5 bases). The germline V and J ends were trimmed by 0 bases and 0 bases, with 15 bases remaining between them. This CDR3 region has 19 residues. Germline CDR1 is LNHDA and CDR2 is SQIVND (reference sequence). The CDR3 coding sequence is TGTGCCAGTAGTATAGACGAACGGGACGGGAGCTCCTATAATTCACCCCTCCACTTT. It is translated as CASSIDERDGSSYNSPLHF.

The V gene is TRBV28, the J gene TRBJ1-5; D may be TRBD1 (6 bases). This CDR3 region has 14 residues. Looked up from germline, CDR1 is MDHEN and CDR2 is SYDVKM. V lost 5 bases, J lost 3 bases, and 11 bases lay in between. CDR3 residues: CASSTLGANQPQHF. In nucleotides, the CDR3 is TGTGCCAGCAGTACCCTGGGGGCCAATCAGCCCCAGCATTTT.

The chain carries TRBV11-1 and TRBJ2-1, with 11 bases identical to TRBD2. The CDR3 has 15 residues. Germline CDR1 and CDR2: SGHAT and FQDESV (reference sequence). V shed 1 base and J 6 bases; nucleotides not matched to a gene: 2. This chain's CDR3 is CASSLGLAGGNEQFF. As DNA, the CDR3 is TGTGCCAGCAGCTTAGGGCTAGCGGGGGGCAATGAGCAGTTCTTC. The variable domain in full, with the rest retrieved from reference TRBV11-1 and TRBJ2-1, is EAEVAQSPRYKITEKSQAVAFWCDPISGHATLYWYRQILGQGPELLVQFQDESVVDDSQLPKDRFSAERLKGVDSTLKIQPAELGDSAMYLCASSLGLAGGNEQFFGPGTRLTVL.

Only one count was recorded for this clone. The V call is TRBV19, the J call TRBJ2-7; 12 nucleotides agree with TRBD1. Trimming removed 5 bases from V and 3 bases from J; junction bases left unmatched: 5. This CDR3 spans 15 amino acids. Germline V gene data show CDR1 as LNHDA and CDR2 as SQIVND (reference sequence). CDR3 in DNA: TGTGCCAGTAGTTCAGGGACAGGGGGCAGCTACGAGCAGTACTTC. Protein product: CASSSGTGGSYEQYF.

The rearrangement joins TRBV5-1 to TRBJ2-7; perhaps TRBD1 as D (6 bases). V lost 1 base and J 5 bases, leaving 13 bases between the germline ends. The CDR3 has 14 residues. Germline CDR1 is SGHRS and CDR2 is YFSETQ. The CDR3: CASSLLRGGDEQYV. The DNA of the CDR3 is TGCGCCAGCAGCTTGCTCAGGGGTGGGGACGAGCAGTACGTC.

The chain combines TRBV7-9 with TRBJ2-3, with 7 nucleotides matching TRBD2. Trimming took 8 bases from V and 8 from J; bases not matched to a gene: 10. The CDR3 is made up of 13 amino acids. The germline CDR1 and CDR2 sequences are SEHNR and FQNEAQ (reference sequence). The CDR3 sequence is CASGGGSDLTQYF. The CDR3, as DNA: TGTGCCAGCGGGGGGGGATCGGACCTTACGCAGTATTTT.

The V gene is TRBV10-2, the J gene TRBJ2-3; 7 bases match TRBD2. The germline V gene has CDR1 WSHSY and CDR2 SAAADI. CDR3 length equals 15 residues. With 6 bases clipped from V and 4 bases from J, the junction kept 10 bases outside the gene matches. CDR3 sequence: CASRLGLVSADTQYF. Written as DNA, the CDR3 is TGCGCCAGCAGACTAGGACTAGTTTCTGCAGATACGCAGTATTTT.

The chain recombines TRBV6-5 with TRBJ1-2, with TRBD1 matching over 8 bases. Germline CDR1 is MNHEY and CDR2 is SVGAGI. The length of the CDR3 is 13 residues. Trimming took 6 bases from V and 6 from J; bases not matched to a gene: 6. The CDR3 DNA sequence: TGTGCCAGCAGAATGGACAGGGACCATGGCTACACCTTC. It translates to CASRMDRDHGYTF.

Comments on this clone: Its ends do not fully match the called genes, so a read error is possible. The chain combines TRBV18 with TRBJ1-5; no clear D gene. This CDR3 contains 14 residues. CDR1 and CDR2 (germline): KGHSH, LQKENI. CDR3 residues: CATSLDYSNQPQHF. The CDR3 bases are TGTGCCACCTCATTAGATTATAGCAATCAGCCCCAGCATTTT.

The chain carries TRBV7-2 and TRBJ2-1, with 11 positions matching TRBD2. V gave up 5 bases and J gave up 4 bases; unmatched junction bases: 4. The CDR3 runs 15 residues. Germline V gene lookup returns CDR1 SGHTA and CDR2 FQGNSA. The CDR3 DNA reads TGTGCCAGCAGCCCGGGACTAGCGGAGTACAATGAGCAGTTCTTC. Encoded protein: CASSPGLAEYNEQFF.

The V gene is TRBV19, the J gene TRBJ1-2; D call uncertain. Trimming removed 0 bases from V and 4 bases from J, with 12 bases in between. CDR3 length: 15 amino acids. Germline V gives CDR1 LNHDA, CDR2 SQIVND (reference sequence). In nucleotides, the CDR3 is TGTGCCAGTAGTATAGATCACTCACTTGGCTATGGCTACACCTTC. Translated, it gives CASSIDHSLGYGYTF.

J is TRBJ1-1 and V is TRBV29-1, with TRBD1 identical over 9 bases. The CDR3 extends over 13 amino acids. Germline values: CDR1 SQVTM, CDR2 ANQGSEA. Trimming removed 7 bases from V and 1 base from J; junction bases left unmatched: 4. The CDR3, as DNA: TGCAGCGGCGACAGGGGGTCGAACACTGAAGCTTTCTTT. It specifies CSGDRGSNTEAFF.

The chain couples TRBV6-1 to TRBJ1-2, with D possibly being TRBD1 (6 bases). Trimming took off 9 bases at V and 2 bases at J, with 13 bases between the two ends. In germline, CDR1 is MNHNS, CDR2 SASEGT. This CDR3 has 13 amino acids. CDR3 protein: CASYGQLNYGYTF. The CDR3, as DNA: TGTGCCAGTTACGGACAGCTCAACTATGGCTACACCTTC.

The CDR3 sequence: CSVDQGWENTEAFF. The CDR3 nucleotides read TGCAGCGTTGATCAGGGATGGGAGAACACTGAAGCTTTCTTT. V and J are TRBV29-1 and TRBJ1-1, with D possibly being TRBD1 (5 bases). This CDR3 region has 14 residues. CDR1 is SQVTM and CDR2 is ANQGSEA in the germline V gene. V lost 3 bases, J lost 1 base, and 12 bases lay in between.

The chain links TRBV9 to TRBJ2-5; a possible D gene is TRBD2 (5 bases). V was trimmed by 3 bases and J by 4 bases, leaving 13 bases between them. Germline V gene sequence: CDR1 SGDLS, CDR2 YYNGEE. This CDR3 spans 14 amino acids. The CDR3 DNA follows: TGTGCCAGCAGCGAACGGGCCGGAGGAGAGACCCAGTACTTC. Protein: CASSERAGGETQYF.

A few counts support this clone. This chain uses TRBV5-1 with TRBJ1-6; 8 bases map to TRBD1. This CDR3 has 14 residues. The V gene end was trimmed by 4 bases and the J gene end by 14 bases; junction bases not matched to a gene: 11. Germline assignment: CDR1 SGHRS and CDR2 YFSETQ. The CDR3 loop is CASSPGQGGGTLHF. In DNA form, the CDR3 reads TGCGCCAGCAGCCCAGGACAGGGTGGAGGTACCCTCCACTTT.

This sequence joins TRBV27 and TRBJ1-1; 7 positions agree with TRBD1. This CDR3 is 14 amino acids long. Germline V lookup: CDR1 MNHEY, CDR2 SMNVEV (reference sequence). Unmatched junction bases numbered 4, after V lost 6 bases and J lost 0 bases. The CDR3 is CASRLGGMNTEAFF. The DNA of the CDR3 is TGTGCCAGCAGATTAGGGGGCATGAACACTGAAGCTTTCTTT.